This T cell receptor (beta chain) originates from a study of tissue T cells after allogeneic stem cell transplantation. The method was immunoSEQ multiplex PCR; TCRdb's version includes in-frame clones alone and lacks a portion of them. The sample contains about 40,000 clones, around nine tenths of which appear only once. Between the trimmed V and J ends, which lost 4 bases and 4 bases, there was a span of 13 bases. Germline-derived CDR1 and CDR2 are LGHDT and YNNKEL (reference sequence). This CDR3 is 14 amino acids long. This TCR was recovered from a woman between 35 and 70 years old who later had graft-versus-host disease after an allogeneic stem cell transplant. Here the sequenced sample was blood, taken before transplantation. The V gene is TRBV3-1 (or the pseudogene TRBV3-2), the J gene TRBJ1-1; D is uncertain. The CDR3 region has the DNA TGTGCCAGCAGCCCGGCAGCCTGGGGCACTGAAGCTTTCTTT. Protein sequence: CASSPAAWGTEAFF.